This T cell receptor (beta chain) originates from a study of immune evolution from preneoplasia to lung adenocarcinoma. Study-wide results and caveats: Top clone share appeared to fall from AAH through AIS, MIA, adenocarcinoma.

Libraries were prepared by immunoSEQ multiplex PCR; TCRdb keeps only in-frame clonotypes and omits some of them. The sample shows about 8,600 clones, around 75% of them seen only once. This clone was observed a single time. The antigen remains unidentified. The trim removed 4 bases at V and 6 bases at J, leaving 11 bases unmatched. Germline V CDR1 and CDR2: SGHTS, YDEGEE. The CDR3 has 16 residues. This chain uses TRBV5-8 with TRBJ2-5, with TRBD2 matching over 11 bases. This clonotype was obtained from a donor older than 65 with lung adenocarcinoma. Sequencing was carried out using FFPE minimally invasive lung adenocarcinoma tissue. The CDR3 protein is CASSPQVSGRAKTQYF. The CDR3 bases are TGTGCCAGCAGCCCGCAAGTTAGCGGGAGGGCAAAGACCCAGTACTTC. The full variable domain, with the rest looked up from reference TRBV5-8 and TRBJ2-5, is EAGVTQSPTHLIKTRGQQATLRCSPISGHTSVYWYQQALGLGLQFLLWYDEGEERNRGNFPPRFSGRQFPNYSSELNVNALELEDSALYLCASSPQVSGRAKTQYFGPGTRLLVL.